The TCR beta chain described here comes from a study of response to subunit inactivated influenza vaccine. Findings and limits, study-wide: The authors proposed limited new T cell recruitment per seasonal influenza vaccination.

TCRdb re-analysed the RT-PCR reads in MiXCR, keeping a single row per CDR3 protein. Of 150,000 to 200,000 distinct CDR3 sequences listed, approximately 10% are singletons. Concerning this clonotype: Its antigen is currently unknown.

The sequence came from a man between 45 and 60 years old who received an inactivated influenza vaccine. Sample: non-naive T cells sorted from PBMCs, taken roughly 47 days after vaccination.

CDR3 sequence (DNA): TGCGCCAGCACCAAAGGCGCGGACACTGAAGCTTTCTTT. Its protein is CASTKGADTEAFF. The V and J genes are TRBV5-1 and TRBJ1-1; D ambiguous. Germline CDR1 and CDR2: SGHRS and YFSETQ. V lost 6 bases, J lost 3 bases, and 12 bases lay in between. The CDR3 is 13 residues long.